This T cell receptor (beta chain) was sequenced in a study of T cell responses to AZD1222 COVID-19 vaccine. General study results and limits: Repertoires were collected only later (after the peak T cell response had occurred).

Comment on this clone: Its antigen is not identified.

Clones were read by immunoSEQ multiplex PCR, and TCRdb kept only the in-frame ones, dropping some. The table shows roughly 150,000 clones, with 80% to 95% occurring only once. V lost 7 bases, J lost 3 bases, and 13 bases stayed unmatched. From germline, CDR1 is LNHDA and CDR2 SQIVND (reference sequence). The CDR3 extends over 18 amino acids. The chain recombines TRBV19 with TRBJ1-5; the match to TRBD1 covers 12 bases. The specimen comprised peripheral blood, sampled 28 days after the second AZD1222 dose. This clonotype originated in an adult who received the AZD1222 COVID-19 vaccine. CDR3 nucleotide sequence: TGTGCCAGTACCCTGAACCACGGGACAGGGGGCGTCAATCAGCCCCAGCATTTT. Its translation is CASTLNHGTGGVNQPQHF.